This entry lists 10 T cell receptor beta chains sequenced from one sample in a study of cytomegalovirus exposure and HLA in healthy donors. Use of 60 Vbeta and 13 Jbeta primers characterized the PCR. The data were produced by immunoSEQ multiplex PCR, yet TCRdb's version contains in-frame clones alone and is incomplete. Counted here are around 250,000 clones, around 90% occurring once; the ten biggest clones make up 1.7%. The specimen sequenced was PBMCs. The receptors were sampled from a girl between 2 and 10 years old in good health and CMV-seronegative.

The chain joins TRBV9 to TRBJ2-3, with D unresolved. V gave up 4 bases and J gave up 0 bases, with 15 bases separating them. Germline V CDR1 and CDR2: SGDLS, YYNGEE. The CDR3 runs 16 residues. The CDR3 DNA reads TGTGCCAGCAGCCCCCTGCTGCAAACTAGCACAGATACGCAGTATTTT. The encoded protein is CASSPLLQTSTDTQYF.

This clone has just one count. The chain has TRBV11-2 and TRBJ1-4, with D possibly being TRBD1 (5 bases). Looked up from germline, CDR1 is SGHAT and CDR2 is FQNNGV. This CDR3 region has 11 residues. Trimming removed 8 bases at V and 7 bases at J, with 8 bases between. The CDR3 bases are TGTGCCAGCTGGGGGGGTGAAAAACTGTTTTTT. The encoded protein is CASWGGEKLFF.

This clone was seen once. The chain joins TRBV13 to TRBJ1-2; 8 nucleotides match TRBD1. From germline, CDR1 is PRHDT and CDR2 FYEKMQ (reference sequence). J lost 4 bases, V lost 5 bases, and 15 bases had no gene match. The CDR3 length is 17 residues. The CDR3 DNA sequence: TGTGCCAGCAGCAGCTTAGGCCTGGGCAGGGGGCTCTATGGCTACACCTTC. It encodes CASSSLGLGRGLYGYTF.

This clone was counted once. V usage is TRBV7-6 and J usage is TRBJ2-3; 8 nucleotides line up with TRBD2. Germline values: CDR1 SGHVS, CDR2 FNYEAQ. CDR3 length: 12 residues. The ends lost 4 bases at V and 12 bases at J; junction bases unmatched: 6. DNA for the CDR3: TGTGCCAGCAGCTCTTTAGCGGGGAAACAGTATTTT. This gives the protein CASSSLAGKQYF.

The chain joins TRBV29-1 to TRBJ1-3; D is uncertain. The CDR3 spans 13 residues. The V end lost 4 bases, the J end lost 4 bases, and 11 bases lay between the germline ends. Per germline, CDR1 SQVTM and CDR2 ANQGSEA. The DNA of the CDR3 is TGCAGCGTTGCAGGTCACCTAGGAAACACCATATATTTT. As protein: CSVAGHLGNTIYF. Filled out from reference TRBV29-1 and TRBJ1-3, the complete variable domain reads SAVISQKPSRDICQRGTSLTIQCQVDSQVTMMFWYRQQPGQSLTLIATANQGSEATYESGFVIDKFPISRPNLTFSTLTVSNMSPEDSSIYLCSVAGHLGNTIYFGEGSWLTVV.

V gene TRBV11-2 combines with J gene TRBJ2-7; D remains unclear. The V end was cut by 2 bases, the J end by 2 bases, with 13 bases between. The CDR3 has 15 residues. Germline values: CDR1 SGHAT, CDR2 FQNNGV. CDR3 sequence: CASSLFGSSPYEQYF. The CDR3 nucleotides are TGTGCCAGCAGCTTATTCGGCAGTAGCCCCTACGAGCAGTACTTC.

This clone occurred once. This chain connects TRBV10-3 to TRBJ2-1; 11 nucleotides agree with TRBD2. V gave up 3 bases and J gave up 6 bases; unmatched junction bases: 7. The CDR3 has 16 residues. The germline CDR1 and CDR2 sequences are ENHRY and SYGVKD. CDR3: CAISERASGGPNEQFF. The CDR3 nucleotides read TGTGCCATCAGTGAAAGGGCTAGCGGGGGGCCCAATGAGCAGTTCTTC.

This sequence joins TRBV9 and TRBJ1-1; perhaps TRBD1 as D (6 bases). With 5 bases removed from V and 5 bases from J, the gap between germline ends came to 13 bases. The CDR3 contains 13 residues. Per germline, CDR1 SGDLS and CDR2 YYNGEE. CDR3: CASRGGPKTEAFF. CDR3 DNA sequence: TGTGCCAGCAGGGGGGGGCCGAAGACTGAAGCTTTCTTT.

The V and J genes are TRBV18 and TRBJ1-2; 7 nucleotides agree with TRBD1. This CDR3 is 14 amino acids long. The germline gives CDR1 KGHSH, CDR2 LQKENI. V was pared by 3 bases and J by 6 bases, with 7 bases of the junction left unmatched. The CDR3 DNA reads TGTGCCAGCTCACCGGGACAGCAGGGGGATGGCTACACCTTC. Translated: CASSPGQQGDGYTF.

This rearrangement joins TRBV27 to TRBJ1-1; 10 bases line up with TRBD1. The CDR3 is made up of 16 amino acids. V lost 1 base and J lost 0; bases outside the gene matches: 2. CDR1 and CDR2 from the germline V gene are MNHEY and SMNVEV (reference sequence). The CDR3 loop is CASSLWGTGVNTEAFF. Here the CDR3 DNA reads TGTGCCAGCAGTTTATGGGGGACAGGGGTGAACACTGAAGCTTTCTTT.